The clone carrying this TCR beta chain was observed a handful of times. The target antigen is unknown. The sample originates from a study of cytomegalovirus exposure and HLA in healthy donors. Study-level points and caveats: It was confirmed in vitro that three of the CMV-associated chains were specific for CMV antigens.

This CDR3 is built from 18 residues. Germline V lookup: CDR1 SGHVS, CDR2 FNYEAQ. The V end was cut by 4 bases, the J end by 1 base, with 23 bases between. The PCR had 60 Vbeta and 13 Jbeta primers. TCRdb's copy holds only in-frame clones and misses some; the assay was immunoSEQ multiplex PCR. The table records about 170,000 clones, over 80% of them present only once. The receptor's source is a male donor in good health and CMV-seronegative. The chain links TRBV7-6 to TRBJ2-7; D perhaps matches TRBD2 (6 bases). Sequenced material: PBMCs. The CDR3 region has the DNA TGTGCCAGCAGCTCACACCCAGCCCTGATAGGGAGGTCCTACGAGCAGTACTTC. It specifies CASSSHPALIGRSYEQYF.